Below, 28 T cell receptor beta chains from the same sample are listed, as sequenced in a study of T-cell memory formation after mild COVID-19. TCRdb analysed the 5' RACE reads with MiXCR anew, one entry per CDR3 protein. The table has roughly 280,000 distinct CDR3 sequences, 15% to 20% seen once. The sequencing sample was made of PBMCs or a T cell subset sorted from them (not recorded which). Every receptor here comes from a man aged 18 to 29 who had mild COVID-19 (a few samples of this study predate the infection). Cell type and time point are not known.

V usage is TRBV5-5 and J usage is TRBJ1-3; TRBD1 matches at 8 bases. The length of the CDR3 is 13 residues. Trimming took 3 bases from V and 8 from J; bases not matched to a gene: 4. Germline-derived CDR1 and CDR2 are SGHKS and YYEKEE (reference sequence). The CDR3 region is CASSSRQGYTIYF. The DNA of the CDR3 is TGTGCCAGCAGCTCAAGACAGGGGTACACCATATATTTT. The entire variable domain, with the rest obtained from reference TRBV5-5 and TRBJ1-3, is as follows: DAGVTQSPTHLIKTRGQQVTLRCSPISGHKSVSWYQQVLGQGPQFIFQYYEKEERGRGNFPDRFSARQFPNYSSELNVNALLLGDSALYLCASSSRQGYTIYFGEGSWLTVV.

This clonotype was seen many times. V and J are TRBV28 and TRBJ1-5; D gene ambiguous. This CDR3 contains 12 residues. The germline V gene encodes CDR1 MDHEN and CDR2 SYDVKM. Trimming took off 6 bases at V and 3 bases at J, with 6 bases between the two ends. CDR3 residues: CASSSLNQPQHF. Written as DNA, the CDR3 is TGTGCCAGCAGCTCACTCAATCAGCCCCAGCATTTT.

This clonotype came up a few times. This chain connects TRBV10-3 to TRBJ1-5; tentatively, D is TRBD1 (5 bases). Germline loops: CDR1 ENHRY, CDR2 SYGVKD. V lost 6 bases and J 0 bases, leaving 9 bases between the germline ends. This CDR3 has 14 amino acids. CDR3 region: CAISQGDSNQPQHF. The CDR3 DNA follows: TGTGCCATCAGCCAGGGTGATAGCAATCAGCCCCAGCATTTT.

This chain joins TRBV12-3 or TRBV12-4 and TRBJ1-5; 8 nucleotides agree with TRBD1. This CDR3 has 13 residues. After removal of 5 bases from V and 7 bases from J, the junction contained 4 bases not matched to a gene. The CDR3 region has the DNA TGTGCCAGCAGTAAGGACAGGGAGCAGCCCCAGCATTTT. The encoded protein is CASSKDREQPQHF.

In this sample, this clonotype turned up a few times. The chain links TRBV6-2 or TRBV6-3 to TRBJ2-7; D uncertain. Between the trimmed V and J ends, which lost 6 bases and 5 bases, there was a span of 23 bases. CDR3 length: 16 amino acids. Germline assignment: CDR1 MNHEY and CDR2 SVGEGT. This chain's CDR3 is CASSPLKRSYVNEQYF. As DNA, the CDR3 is TGTGCCAGCAGCCCATTGAAGAGGTCGTACGTGAACGAGCAGTACTTC.

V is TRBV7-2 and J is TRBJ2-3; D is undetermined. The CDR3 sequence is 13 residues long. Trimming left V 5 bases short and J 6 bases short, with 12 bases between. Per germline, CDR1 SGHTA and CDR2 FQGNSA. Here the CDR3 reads CASSLDPRDTQYF. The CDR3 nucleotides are TGTGCCAGCAGCCTCGACCCACGGGATACGCAGTATTTT.

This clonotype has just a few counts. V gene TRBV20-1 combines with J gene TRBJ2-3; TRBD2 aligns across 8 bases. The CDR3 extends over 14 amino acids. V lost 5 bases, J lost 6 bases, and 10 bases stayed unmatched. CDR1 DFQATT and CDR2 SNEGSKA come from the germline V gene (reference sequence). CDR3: CSAAPGGPWDTQYF. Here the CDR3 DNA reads TGCAGTGCTGCTCCGGGGGGGCCATGGGATACGCAGTATTTT.

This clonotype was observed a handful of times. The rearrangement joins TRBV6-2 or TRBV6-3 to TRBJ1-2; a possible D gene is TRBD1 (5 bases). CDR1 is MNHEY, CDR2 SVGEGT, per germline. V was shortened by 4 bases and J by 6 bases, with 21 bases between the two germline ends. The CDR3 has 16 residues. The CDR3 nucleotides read TGTGCCAGCAGTTCCCGTCCGGGACGGTCCCCTAATGGCTACACCTTC. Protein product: CASSSRPGRSPNGYTF.

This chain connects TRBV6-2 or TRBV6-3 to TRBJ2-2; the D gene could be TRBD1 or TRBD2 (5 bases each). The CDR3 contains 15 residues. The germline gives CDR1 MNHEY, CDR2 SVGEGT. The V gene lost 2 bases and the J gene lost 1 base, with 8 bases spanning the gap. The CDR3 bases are TGTGCCAGCAGTTACGGGACGGTGAACACCGGGGAGCTGTTTTTT. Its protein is CASSYGTVNTGELFF.

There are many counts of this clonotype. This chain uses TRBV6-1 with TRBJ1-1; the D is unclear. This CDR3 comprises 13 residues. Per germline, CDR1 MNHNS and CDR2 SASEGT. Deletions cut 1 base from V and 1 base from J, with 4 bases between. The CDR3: CASSEDGNTEAFF. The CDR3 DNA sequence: TGTGCCAGCAGTGAAGACGGGAACACTGAAGCTTTCTTT.

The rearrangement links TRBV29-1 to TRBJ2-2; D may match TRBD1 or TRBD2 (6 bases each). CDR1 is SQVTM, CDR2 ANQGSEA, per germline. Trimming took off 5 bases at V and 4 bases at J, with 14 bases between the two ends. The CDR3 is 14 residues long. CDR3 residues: CSVRGVLGTGELFF. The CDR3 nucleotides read TGCAGCGTTAGGGGGGTACTGGGCACCGGGGAGCTGTTTTTT.

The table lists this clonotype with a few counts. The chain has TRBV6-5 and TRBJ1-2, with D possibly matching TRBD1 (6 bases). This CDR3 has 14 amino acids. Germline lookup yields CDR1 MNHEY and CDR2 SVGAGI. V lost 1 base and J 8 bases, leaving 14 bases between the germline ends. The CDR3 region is CASSYLRGKGGYTF. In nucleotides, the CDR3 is TGTGCCAGCAGTTACTTAAGGGGGAAAGGCGGCTACACCTTC.

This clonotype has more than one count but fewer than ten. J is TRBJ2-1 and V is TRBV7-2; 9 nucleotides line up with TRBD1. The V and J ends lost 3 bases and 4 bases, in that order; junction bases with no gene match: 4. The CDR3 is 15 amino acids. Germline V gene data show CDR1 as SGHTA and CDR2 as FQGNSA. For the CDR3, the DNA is TGTGCCAGCAGCTTTCCGGGACAGGGATACAATGAGCAGTTCTTC. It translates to CASSFPGQGYNEQFF.

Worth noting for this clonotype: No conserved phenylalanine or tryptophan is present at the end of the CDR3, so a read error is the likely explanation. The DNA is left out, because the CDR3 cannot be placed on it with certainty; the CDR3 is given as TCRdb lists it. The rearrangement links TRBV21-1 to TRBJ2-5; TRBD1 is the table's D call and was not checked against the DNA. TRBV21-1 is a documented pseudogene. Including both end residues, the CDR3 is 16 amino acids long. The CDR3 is CASSKVSRGGLETQYL.

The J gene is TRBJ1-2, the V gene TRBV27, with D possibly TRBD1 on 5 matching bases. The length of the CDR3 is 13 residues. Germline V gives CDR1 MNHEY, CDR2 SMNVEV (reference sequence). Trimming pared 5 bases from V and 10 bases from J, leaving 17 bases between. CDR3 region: CASSPGTRGDYTF. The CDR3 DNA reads TGTGCCAGCAGTCCCGGGACGCGCGGAGACTACACCTTC.

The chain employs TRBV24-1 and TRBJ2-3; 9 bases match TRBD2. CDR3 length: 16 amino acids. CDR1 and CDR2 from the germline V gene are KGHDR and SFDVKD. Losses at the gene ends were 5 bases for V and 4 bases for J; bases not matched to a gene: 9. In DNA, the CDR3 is TGTGCCACCAGTGGAGTGGGAACTAGCGGGTCAGATACGCAGTATTTT. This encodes CATSGVGTSGSDTQYF.

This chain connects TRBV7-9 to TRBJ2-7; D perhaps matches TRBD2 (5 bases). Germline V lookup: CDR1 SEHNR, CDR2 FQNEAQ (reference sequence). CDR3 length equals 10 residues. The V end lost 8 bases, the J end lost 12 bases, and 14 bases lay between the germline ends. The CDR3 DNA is TGTGCCAGCGGGCGAGCGGCTCTGTACTTC. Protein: CASGRAALYF.

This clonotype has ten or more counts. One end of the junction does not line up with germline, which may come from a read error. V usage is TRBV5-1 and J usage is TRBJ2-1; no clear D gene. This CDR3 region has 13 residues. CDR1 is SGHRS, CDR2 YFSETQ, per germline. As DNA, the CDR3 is TGTGCCAGCAGCCTAAGCTCCTACAATGAGCAGTTCTTC. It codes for CASSLSSYNEQFF.

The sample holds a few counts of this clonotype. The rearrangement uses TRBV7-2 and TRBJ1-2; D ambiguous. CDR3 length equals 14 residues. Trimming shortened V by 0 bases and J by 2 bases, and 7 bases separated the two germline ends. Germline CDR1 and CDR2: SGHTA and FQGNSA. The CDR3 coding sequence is TGTGCCAGCAGCTTAGCGTTAGGCAACTATGGCTACACCTTC. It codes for CASSLALGNYGYTF.

The CDR3 nucleotides are TGTGCCAGCAGCCATGGACAGGACGCCTATGGCTACACCTTC. It translates to CASSHGQDAYGYTF. The V and J genes are TRBV7-9 and TRBJ1-2; 7 positions match TRBD1. This CDR3 comprises 14 residues. Unmatched junction bases numbered 7, after V lost 5 bases and J lost 4 bases. The V gene's germline CDR1 is SEHNR and CDR2 FQNEAQ (reference sequence).

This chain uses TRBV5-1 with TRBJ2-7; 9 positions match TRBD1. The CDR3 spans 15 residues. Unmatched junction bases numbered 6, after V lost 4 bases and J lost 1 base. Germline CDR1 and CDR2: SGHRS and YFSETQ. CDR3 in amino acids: CASSVTGGSSYEQYF. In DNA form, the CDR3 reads TGCGCCAGCAGCGTTACAGGGGGCTCATCCTACGAGCAGTACTTC.

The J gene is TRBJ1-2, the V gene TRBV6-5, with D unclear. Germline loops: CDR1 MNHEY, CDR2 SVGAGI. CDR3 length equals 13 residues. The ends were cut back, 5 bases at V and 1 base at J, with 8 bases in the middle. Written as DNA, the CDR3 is TGTGCCAGCAGTCTAAGTCTTAACTATGGCTACACCTTC. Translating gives CASSLSLNYGYTF.

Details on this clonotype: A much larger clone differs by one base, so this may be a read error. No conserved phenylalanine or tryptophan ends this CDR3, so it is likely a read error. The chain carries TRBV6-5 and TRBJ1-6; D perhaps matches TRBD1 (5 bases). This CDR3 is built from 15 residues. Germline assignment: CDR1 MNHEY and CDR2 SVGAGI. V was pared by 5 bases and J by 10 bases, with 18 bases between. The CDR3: CASSRGGTGGSPLHL. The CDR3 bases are TGTGCCAGCAGTCGCGGGGGGACGGGTGGATCACCCCTCCACCTT.

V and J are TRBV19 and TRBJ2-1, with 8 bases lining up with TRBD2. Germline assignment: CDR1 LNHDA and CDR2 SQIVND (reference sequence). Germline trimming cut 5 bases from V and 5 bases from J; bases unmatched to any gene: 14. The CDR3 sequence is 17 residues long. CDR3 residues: CASSSHLRGGIDNEQFF. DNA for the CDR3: TGTGCCAGTAGTTCTCATCTCCGGGGGGGGATAGACAATGAGCAGTTCTTC.

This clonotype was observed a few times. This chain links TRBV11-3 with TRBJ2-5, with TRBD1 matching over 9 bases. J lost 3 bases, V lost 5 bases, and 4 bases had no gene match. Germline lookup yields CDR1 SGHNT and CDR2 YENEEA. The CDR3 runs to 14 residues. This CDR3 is CASSDRGREETQYF. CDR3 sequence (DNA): TGTGCCAGCAGCGACAGGGGGAGAGAAGAGACCCAGTACTTC.

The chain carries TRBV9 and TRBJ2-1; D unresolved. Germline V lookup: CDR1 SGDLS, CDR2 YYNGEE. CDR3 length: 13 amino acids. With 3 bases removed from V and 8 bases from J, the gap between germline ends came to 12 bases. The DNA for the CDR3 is TGTGCCAGCAGCGGACCTTTGGGGTATGAGCAGTTCTTC. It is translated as CASSGPLGYEQFF.

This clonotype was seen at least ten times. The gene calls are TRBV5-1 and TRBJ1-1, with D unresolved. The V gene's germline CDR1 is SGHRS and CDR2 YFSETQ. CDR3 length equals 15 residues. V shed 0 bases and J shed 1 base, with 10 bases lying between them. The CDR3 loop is CASSLAGLRNTEAFF. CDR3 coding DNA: TGCGCCAGCAGCTTGGCCGGCCTGAGGAACACTGAAGCTTTCTTT. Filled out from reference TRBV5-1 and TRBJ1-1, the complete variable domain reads KAGVTQTPRYLIKTRGQQVTLSCSPISGHRSVSWYQQTPGQGLQFLFEYFSETQRNKGNFPGRFSGRQFSNSRSEMNVSTLELGDSALYLCASSLAGLRNTEAFFGQGTRLTVV.

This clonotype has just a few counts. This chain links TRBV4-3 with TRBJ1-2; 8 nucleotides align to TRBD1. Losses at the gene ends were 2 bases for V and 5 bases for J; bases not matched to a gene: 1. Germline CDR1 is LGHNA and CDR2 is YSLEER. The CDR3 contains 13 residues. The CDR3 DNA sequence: TGCGCCAGCAGCCAACGGACAGGGTATGGCTACACCTTC. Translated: CASSQRTGYGYTF.